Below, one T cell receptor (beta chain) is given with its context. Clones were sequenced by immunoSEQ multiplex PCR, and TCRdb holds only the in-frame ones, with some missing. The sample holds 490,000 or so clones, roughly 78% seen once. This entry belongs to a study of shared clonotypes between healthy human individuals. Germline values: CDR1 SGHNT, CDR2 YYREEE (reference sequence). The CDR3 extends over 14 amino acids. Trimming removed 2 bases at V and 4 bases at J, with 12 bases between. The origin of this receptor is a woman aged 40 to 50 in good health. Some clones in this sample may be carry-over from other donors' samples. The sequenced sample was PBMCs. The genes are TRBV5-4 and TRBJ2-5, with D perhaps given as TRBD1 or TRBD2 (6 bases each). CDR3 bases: TGTGCCAGCAGCTTTCCGGGGGCGGGAGAGACCCAGTACTTC. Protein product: CASSFPGAGETQYF.